The next 27 T cell receptor beta chains were all read from a single sample in a study of T cell responses to AZD1222 COVID-19 vaccine (dated by TCRdb to the early 2020s). The library was obtained by the immunoSEQ multiplex PCR assay. TCRdb carries this immuneACCESS record with in-frame sequences only. Its versions omit some clonotypes, under half of them owing to an unresolved V gene in the studies checked, with the rest unexplained. Recorded for this sample are more than 120,000 clones; approximately 89% of them occurred a single time. In total, the top ten clones hold roughly 1.8% of the sample. This specimen's time point label, interpreted: about 28 days (+/-7) after the second vaccine dose. The sample here was peripheral blood, taken 28 days after the second AZD1222 dose. The receptors shown here come from an adult who received the AZD1222 COVID-19 vaccine.

The chain combines TRBV10-3 with TRBJ2-7, with D perhaps given as TRBD1 or TRBD2 (5 bases each). Trimming pared 5 bases from V and 3 bases from J, leaving 14 bases between. The V gene's germline CDR1 is ENHRY and CDR2 SYGVKD. The CDR3 is 14 amino acids. The chain's CDR3 is CAISLPGPNYEQYF. CDR3 bases: TGTGCCATCAGTCTACCGGGACCTAACTACGAGCAGTACTTC.

V usage is TRBV7-8 and J usage is TRBJ2-1, with 15 positions matching TRBD2. Germline values: CDR1 SGHVS, CDR2 FQNEAQ. CDR3 length equals 17 residues. The J segment lost 4 bases and the V segment lost 5 bases, leaving 6 bases of the junction unmatched. DNA of the CDR3: TGTGCCAGCAGCCTGGGACTAGCGGGAGGTTTATACAATGAGCAGTTCTTC. Translated, it gives CASSLGLAGGLYNEQFF.

The rearrangement links TRBV28 to TRBJ1-5; no reliable D call. V was trimmed by 8 bases and J by 3 bases, leaving 5 bases between them. The germline V gene encodes CDR1 MDHEN and CDR2 SYDVKM. The CDR3 has 11 residues. In DNA form, the CDR3 reads TGTGCCAGCGGTCACAATCAGCCCCAGCATTTT. Its translation is CASGHNQPQHF.

J is TRBJ1-5 and V is TRBV4-2; possible D gene TRBD1, 5 bases. This CDR3 has 15 residues. Trimming took 3 bases from V and 1 from J, leaving 10 bases between them. Germline V CDR1 and CDR2: LGHNA, YNFKEQ. The CDR3 reads CASSQGDASNQPQHF. Here the CDR3 DNA reads TGTGCCAGCAGCCAGGGGGATGCCAGCAATCAGCCCCAGCATTTT.

The genes are TRBV9 and TRBJ1-1, with 8 bases identical to TRBD1. After removal of 2 bases from V and 12 bases from J, the junction contained 9 bases not matched to a gene. This CDR3 region has 13 residues. The germline V gene has CDR1 SGDLS and CDR2 YYNGEE. CDR3 amino acids: CASSVSGQGEPFF. The CDR3 nucleotides read TGTGCCAGCAGCGTTAGTGGACAGGGAGAACCTTTCTTT.

The chain joins TRBV30 to TRBJ2-4, with 8 bases lining up with TRBD1. The CDR3 runs 13 residues. The junction had 3 bases not matched to a gene; V was cut back by 2 bases and J by 6 bases. The germline V gene has CDR1 GTSNPN and CDR2 SVGIG (reference sequence). The CDR3 reads CAWSMTGVNIQYF. The CDR3 DNA is TGTGCCTGGAGTATGACAGGGGTAAACATTCAGTACTTC.

The J gene is TRBJ1-1, the V gene TRBV5-4; 11 positions match TRBD1. The V segment lost 4 bases and the J segment 3 bases; nucleotides outside the gene matches: 2. CDR1 SGHNT and CDR2 YYREEE come from the germline V gene (reference sequence). The CDR3 extends over 14 amino acids. The CDR3 reads CASSMGQGDTEAFF. For the CDR3, the DNA is TGTGCCAGCAGCATGGGACAGGGGGACACTGAAGCTTTCTTT. Combining the CDR3 with reference TRBV5-4 and TRBJ1-1 gives the whole variable domain ETGVTQSPTHLIKTRGQQVTLRCSSQSGHNTVSWYQQALGQGPQFIFQYYREEENGRGNFPPRFSGLQFPNYSSELNVNALELDDSALYLCASSMGQGDTEAFFGQGTRLTVV.

This chain uses TRBV28 with TRBJ2-3; TRBD2 might be the D (5 bases). V lost 6 bases to trimming and J lost 10 bases, with 14 bases between them. There are 12 residues in the CDR3. Germline CDR1 and CDR2: MDHEN and SYDVKM. DNA of the CDR3: TGTGCCAGCAGCCCCTCGGGGATTCCGCAGTATTTT. Residues: CASSPSGIPQYF.

The genes are TRBV5-5 and TRBJ2-7; no clear D. This CDR3 region has 13 residues. Germline-derived CDR1 and CDR2 are SGHKS and YYEKEE (reference sequence). V lost 2 bases and J lost 2, with 8 bases in between. The CDR3, as DNA: TGTGCCAGCAGCTTTTCGAGGACCTACGAGCAGTACTTC. Translating gives CASSFSRTYEQYF.

J is TRBJ1-5 and V is TRBV27; D is uncertain. V lost 4 bases and J 5 bases, leaving 9 bases between the germline ends. Germline V gene lookup returns CDR1 MNHEY and CDR2 SMNVEV (reference sequence). The CDR3 is made up of 13 amino acids. In DNA, the CDR3 is TGTGCCAGCAGTTATTCTAGTCATCAGCCCCAGCATTTT. Its translation is CASSYSSHQPQHF.

The gene calls are TRBV27 and TRBJ2-3, with 8 bases matching TRBD2. Germline lookup yields CDR1 MNHEY and CDR2 SMNVEV (reference sequence). V shed 6 bases and J 3 bases; nucleotides not matched to a gene: 11. This CDR3 comprises 16 residues. The CDR3 here is CASSRLAQTGTDTQYF. The CDR3, as DNA: TGTGCCAGCAGCCGACTAGCGCAGACCGGGACAGATACGCAGTATTTT.

This rearrangement joins TRBV12-3 or TRBV12-4 to TRBJ2-1; D not certain. Trimming took 3 bases from V and 6 from J, leaving 3 bases between them. The CDR3 consists of 11 residues. The CDR3 DNA sequence: TGTGCCAGCAGTTTGACCAATGAGCAGTTCTTC. Amino acids: CASSLTNEQFF.

This clone was detected only a few times. This chain connects TRBV7-8 to TRBJ2-7; weak D call: TRBD2 (6 bases). The CDR3 is made up of 14 amino acids. The germline V gene encodes CDR1 SGHVS and CDR2 FQNEAQ. The V gene lost 1 base and the J gene lost 6 bases, with 13 bases spanning the gap. This chain's CDR3 is CASSLGTGVPEQYF. The CDR3 nucleotides are TGTGCCAGCAGCTTAGGAACGGGAGTCCCCGAGCAGTACTTC. The complete variable domain, with remaining parts taken from reference TRBV7-8 and TRBJ2-7, reads GAGVSQSPRYKVAKRGQDVALRCDPISGHVSLFWYQQALGQGPEFLTYFQNEAQLDKSGLPSDRFFAERPEGSVSTLKIQRTQQEDSAVYLCASSLGTGVPEQYFGPGTRLTVT.

On this clone itself: Other DNA sequences of this sample code for an identical CDR3. The CDR3 sequence: CASSESLGNQPQHF. In DNA, the CDR3 is TGCGCCAGCAGTGAGTCGCTGGGAAATCAGCCCCAGCATTTT. The chain combines TRBV10-2 with TRBJ1-5, with unresolved D. The CDR3 spans 14 residues. Per germline, CDR1 WSHSY and CDR2 SAAADI. Deletions cut 0 bases from V and 4 bases from J, with 7 bases between.

The sample holds one count of this clone. The V call is TRBV7-4, the J call TRBJ1-5; tentative D call: TRBD1 (5 bases). Trimming removed 8 bases at V and 3 bases at J, with 20 bases between. The CDR3 consists of 16 residues. Germline V gives CDR1 SGHVT, CDR2 SQSDAQ. The CDR3 here is CASPYPLDSHNQPQHF. The CDR3 nucleotides read TGTGCCAGCCCCTATCCCCTAGACAGCCACAATCAGCCCCAGCATTTT.

This clone came up once. The V gene is TRBV5-1, the J gene TRBJ2-7, with 7 positions matching TRBD1. This CDR3 has 19 residues. V was pared by 5 bases and J by 0 bases, with 20 bases of the junction left unmatched. Germline lookup yields CDR1 SGHRS and CDR2 YFSETQ. The CDR3 sequence is CASRFTRDRLILSSYEQYF. The CDR3 bases are TGCGCCAGCAGGTTTACACGGGACAGACTAATTTTGAGCTCCTACGAGCAGTACTTC. Full variable domain (missing parts from reference TRBV5-1 and TRBJ2-7): KAGVTQTPRYLIKTRGQQVTLSCSPISGHRSVSWYQQTPGQGLQFLFEYFSETQRNKGNFPGRFSGRQFSNSRSEMNVSTLELGDSALYLCASRFTRDRLILSSYEQYFGPGTRLTVT.

The chain links TRBV6-6 to TRBJ2-2; 7 positions agree with TRBD2. There are 15 residues in the CDR3. Germline V gene sequence: CDR1 MNHNY, CDR2 SVGAGI (reference sequence). V lost 2 bases to trimming and J lost 5 bases; unmatched junction nucleotides: 5. CDR3 amino acids: CASSYPGTTTGELFF. CDR3 coding DNA: TGTGCCAGCAGTTACCCAGGGACTACGACCGGGGAGCTGTTTTTT.

The chain carries TRBV19 and TRBJ1-6; D remains ambiguous. This CDR3 comprises 13 residues. Trimming cost V 7 bases and J 7 bases, with 11 bases left between them. The germline gives CDR1 LNHDA, CDR2 SQIVND (reference sequence). The CDR3, as DNA: TGTGCCAGTATGGGCAGCGGCAATTCACCCCTCCACTTT. Amino acid sequence: CASMGSGNSPLHF.

For the CDR3, the DNA is TGCAGCGGTGTCGGACAGGTGAACACCGGGGAGCTGTTTTTT. This encodes CSGVGQVNTGELFF. The chain is built from TRBV29-1 and TRBJ2-2; 7 bases align to TRBD1. The germline CDR1 and CDR2 sequences are SQVTM and ANQGSEA. The length of the CDR3 is 14 residues. V dropped 7 bases and J dropped 1; count of bases not matched to a gene: 6.

The rearrangement uses TRBV18 and TRBJ2-7; 11 bases line up with TRBD2. CDR3 length equals 15 residues. Germline assignment: CDR1 KGHSH and CDR2 LQKENI. The J segment lost 5 bases and the V segment lost 3 bases, leaving 6 bases of the junction unmatched. The CDR3 sequence: CASSPTSGKTHEQYF. The DNA for the CDR3 is TGTGCCAGCTCACCGACTAGCGGGAAGACTCACGAGCAGTACTTC.

The CDR3, as DNA: TGTGCCAGCAGCTCCGGAAGGAACATTCAGTACTTC. Translating gives CASSSGRNIQYF. The chain carries TRBV7-2 and TRBJ2-4; D is undetermined. From germline, CDR1 is SGHTA and CDR2 FQGNSA. Trimming pared 4 bases from V and 7 bases from J, leaving 8 bases between. The CDR3 consists of 12 residues.

This clone has just a few counts. The J gene is TRBJ2-2, the V gene TRBV10-1; TRBD1 agrees at 10 bases. The CDR3 has 14 residues. V was clipped by 11 bases and J by 4 bases; unmatched bases: 7. Per germline, CDR1 WNHNN and CDR2 SYGVQD (reference sequence). The CDR3 region has the DNA TGCGCCCTGGCCGGGACAGGGGCCACCGGGGAGCTGTTTTTT. The encoded protein is CALAGTGATGELFF.

V is TRBV19 and J is TRBJ1-1, with D maybe TRBD1 (5 bases). The V gene lost 5 bases and the J gene lost 4 bases, with 17 bases spanning the gap. Germline V gene lookup returns CDR1 LNHDA and CDR2 SQIVND (reference sequence). There are 15 residues in the CDR3. DNA of the CDR3: TGTGCCAGTAGTCCTTGGGACGGAGCTGGCACTGAAGCTTTCTTT. It specifies CASSPWDGAGTEAFF. Together with reference TRBV19 and TRBJ1-1, the CDR3 gives the full variable domain: DGGITQSPKYLFRKEGQNVTLSCEQNLNHDAMYWYRQDPGQGLRLIYYSQIVNDFQKGDIAEGYSVSREKKESFPLTVTSAQKNPTAFYLCASSPWDGAGTEAFFGQGTRLTVV.

The chain couples TRBV3-1 (or the pseudogene TRBV3-2) to TRBJ2-5; D is possibly TRBD2 (6 bases). The CDR3 is 16 residues long. V dropped 3 bases and J dropped 10 bases, with 24 bases sitting between them. Germline values: CDR1 LGHDT, CDR2 YNNKEL (reference sequence). DNA for the CDR3: TGTGCCAGCAGCCAGTGGTTTGGCCTCCACGACGGGGGCCAGTACTTC. As protein: CASSQWFGLHDGGQYF.

This rearrangement joins TRBV12-3 or TRBV12-4 to TRBJ1-5, with D uncertain. The CDR3 has 13 amino acids. The V end was cut by 2 bases, the J end by 5 bases, with 7 bases between. The CDR3 sequence is CASSLRGHQPQHF. The CDR3 DNA reads TGTGCCAGCAGTTTAAGAGGGCATCAGCCCCAGCATTTT.

This clone came up once. The V and J genes are TRBV4-1 and TRBJ1-4; D unresolved. Germline V gene lookup returns CDR1 MGHRA and CDR2 YSYEKL. The CDR3 extends over 12 amino acids. The germline V and J ends were trimmed by 0 bases and 13 bases, with 9 bases remaining between them. In DNA form, the CDR3 reads TGCGCCAGCAGCCAAGACGCCCGGAGACTGTTTTTT. Its protein product is CASSQDARRLFF.

The chain links TRBV27 to TRBJ2-7, with a weak D call TRBD2 (6 bases). Trimming took off 0 bases at V and 3 bases at J, with 24 bases between the two ends. Germline CDR1 is MNHEY and CDR2 is SMNVEV (reference sequence). This CDR3 region has 19 residues. The CDR3 coding sequence is TGTGCCAGCAGTTTATCGATGGTTAGTTTGGCGGGATTCAGCTACGAGCAGTACTTC. This encodes CASSLSMVSLAGFSYEQYF.